This TCR beta chain was sequenced in a study of T cell responses to AZD1222 COVID-19 vaccine. With regard to this clone: Its specificity is unknown.

Germline CDR1 and CDR2: MNHEY and SVGAGI. The CDR3 sequence is 15 residues long. V lost 0 bases and J lost 6, with 12 bases in between. Sequencing used immunoSEQ multiplex PCR; TCRdb keeps in-frame clones, though not all of them. This sample has about 120,000 clones, with 88% found just once. Study-level findings and limits: White British people made up most donors, females outnumbered males, and clonal diversity was possibly underestimated. Repertoire sampling was restricted to post-peak T cell response timepoints. Unmutated variant regions are reportedly targeted by nearly half of spike-specific TCRs.

The receptor was isolated from an adult in good health. Sequences were derived from peripheral blood, sampled on day 0 of AZD1222 vaccination. The rearrangement links TRBV6-5 to TRBJ1-5; D gene uncertain. In DNA, the CDR3 is TGTGCCAGCAGTTACTCGAGCATCCCAGGTCAGCCCCAGCATTTT. As protein: CASSYSSIPGQPQHF.